The sequence of this TCR beta chain was determined in a study of T cells in Graves' hyperthyroidism and ophthalmopathy. Turning to the study itself: Pretreatment peripheral blood was obtained at initial diagnosis. Study-wide results and limits: It was a median roughly 6.5 months before onset that the model predicted ophthalmopathy.

Turning to this clonotype: Its antigen is currently unknown.

RNA transcripts were the template for amplifying TCR beta CDR3 regions. During a first-round RT-PCR of the TCR CDR3, the HTBI primer set was used. TCRdb called the multiplex PCR reads again in MiXCR, with one record for every CDR3 protein. The data hold roughly 61,000 distinct CDR3 sequences, with roughly 50% observed a single time. CDR1 and CDR2 from the germline V gene are SGHTA and FQGNSA. CDR3 length equals 15 residues. Trimming removed 3 bases from V and 8 bases from J; junction bases left unmatched: 9. Each ophthalmopathy patient scored at least 3 on the Clinical Activity Score and at least 4 on NOSPECS grade, with duration under 3 months. Diagnosis rested on symptoms, serum thyroxine and TRAb, thyroid ultrasound, and orbital computed tomography.

The sample comprised blood. The TCR originated in a woman in her sixties with Graves' ophthalmopathy. The chain carries TRBV7-2 and TRBJ2-1, with 8 bases identical to TRBD2. CDR3 nucleotides: TGTGCCAGCAGCTTTAGGAGCGGGAGTTCACATGAGCAGTTCTTC. It encodes CASSFRSGSSHEQFF.